The 26 T cell receptor beta chains below were found in one sample sequenced in a study of identical twins. TCRdb re-called the 5' RACE reads with MiXCR, one entry per CDR3 protein. Found here are about 460,000 distinct CDR3 sequences, 13% to 15% of them singletons; the top ten hold approximately 0.52%. The sample also formed part of further work on yellow fever vaccine responses in identical twins.

The sample taken for sequencing was CD4+ T cells sorted from blood. The source of these receptors is a young woman in good health.

This clonotype was seen only a few times. The rearrangement joins TRBV20-1 to TRBJ2-7, with 9 positions matching TRBD1. The V and J ends lost 6 bases and 4 bases, in that order; junction bases with no gene match: 10. Per the germline V gene, CDR1 is DFQATT and CDR2 is SNEGSKA (reference sequence). The length of the CDR3 is 14 residues. The CDR3 coding sequence is TGCAGTGCGGAAGTCCGGGACAGGGTGTACGAGCAGTACTTC. Amino acids: CSAEVRDRVYEQYF.

The genes are TRBV5-4 and TRBJ2-1; D may be TRBD2 (6 bases). CDR1 is SGHNT and CDR2 is YYREEE in the germline V gene (reference sequence). The CDR3 length is 15 residues. Trimming shortened V by 2 bases and J by 5 bases, and 14 bases separated the two germline ends. CDR3 residues: CASSFTGVINNEQFF. The DNA of the CDR3 is TGTGCCAGCAGCTTTACGGGAGTCATTAACAATGAGCAGTTCTTC.

This clonotype turned up a few times. The J gene is TRBJ2-3, the V gene TRBV24-1; D perhaps matches TRBD2 (5 bases). The CDR3 has 15 residues. Germline assignment: CDR1 KGHDR and CDR2 SFDVKD. V shed 3 bases and J shed 0 bases, with 9 bases lying between them. CDR3 loop: CATSDPPGSTDTQYF. The DNA of the CDR3 is TGTGCCACCAGTGATCCGCCGGGGAGCACAGATACGCAGTATTTT.

This clonotype was found a few times. This chain connects TRBV5-1 to TRBJ1-1; 7 bases map to TRBD1. Germline trimming cut 1 base from V and 1 base from J; bases unmatched to any gene: 4. Per germline, CDR1 SGHRS and CDR2 YFSETQ. The CDR3 is made up of 15 amino acids. The DNA for the CDR3 is TGCGCCAGCAGCTTGCTCTCAGGGGGGAACACTGAAGCTTTCTTT. Amino acids: CASSLLSGGNTEAFF.

V usage is TRBV12-3 or TRBV12-4 and J usage is TRBJ2-7; D unclear. Between the trimmed V and J ends, which lost 2 bases and 5 bases, there was a span of 7 bases. The CDR3 is made up of 12 amino acids. The CDR3 reads CASSLRQNEQYF. The CDR3 coding sequence is TGTGCCAGCAGTTTACGGCAGAACGAGCAGTACTTC.

V and J are TRBV6-5 and TRBJ2-1; D gene unclear. The V gene's germline CDR1 is MNHEY and CDR2 SVGAGI. Trimming cost V 6 bases and J 7 bases, with 10 bases left between them. There are 12 residues in the CDR3. CDR3 residues: CASSRNINEQFF. The CDR3, as DNA: TGTGCCAGCAGCAGAAATATTAATGAGCAGTTCTTC.

This clonotype was counted at least ten times. The chain combines TRBV2 with TRBJ2-1, with TRBD2 identical over 9 bases. CDR1 and CDR2 (germline): SNHLY, FYNNEI. V gave up 6 bases and J gave up 3 bases; unmatched junction bases: 9. The CDR3 runs 16 residues. The CDR3 coding sequence is TGTGCCAGCAGGGGGGGACTAGCCCTACTCTACAATGAGCAGTTCTTC. Translating it yields CASRGGLALLYNEQFF.

In this sample, this clonotype turned up a few times. This rearrangement joins TRBV6-2 or TRBV6-3 to TRBJ2-1, with 10 positions matching TRBD2. This CDR3 comprises 14 residues. The V segment lost 10 bases and the J segment 5 bases; nucleotides outside the gene matches: 8. CDR1 MNHEY and CDR2 SVGEGT come from the germline V gene. The CDR3 sequence: CATSGLAENNEQFF. DNA for the CDR3: TGTGCCACCTCCGGACTAGCGGAGAACAATGAGCAGTTCTTC.

A few counts support this clonotype. This chain connects TRBV18 to TRBJ2-1; D not resolved. Trimming stripped 1 base from V and 4 bases from J, with 8 bases between. The CDR3 spans 14 residues. CDR1 KGHSH and CDR2 LQKENI come from the germline V gene. CDR3 protein: CASSPLLQYNEQFF. DNA of the CDR3: TGTGCCAGCTCACCACTGCTACAGTACAATGAGCAGTTCTTC.

This clonotype was found a few times. The chain couples TRBV24-1 to TRBJ2-3, with 9 bases lining up with TRBD1. After removal of 7 bases from V and 0 bases from J, the junction contained 7 bases not matched to a gene. This CDR3 region has 16 residues. Germline V gene data show CDR1 as KGHDR and CDR2 as SFDVKD. CDR3 region: CATSQSGQGSTDTQYF. The CDR3 DNA sequence: TGTGCCACCAGCCAGTCGGGACAGGGAAGCACAGATACGCAGTATTTT.

Only a few counts were recorded for this clonotype. V and J are TRBV11-2 and TRBJ2-1; D unclear. The CDR3 runs 13 residues. V lost 0 bases, J lost 9 bases, and 9 bases lay in between. Per the germline V gene, CDR1 is SGHAT and CDR2 is FQNNGV. The CDR3 DNA is TGTGCCAGCAGCTTAGATCCTTCGGCTGAGCAGTTCTTC. Translating gives CASSLDPSAEQFF.

The J gene is TRBJ2-1, the V gene TRBV4-3; TRBD2 matches at 7 bases. The CDR3 extends over 16 amino acids. CDR1 is LGHNA and CDR2 is YSLEER in the germline V gene. Losses at the gene ends were 5 bases for V and 4 bases for J; bases not matched to a gene: 11. The CDR3 spells CASSWSWDYPYNEQFF. The CDR3 DNA reads as TGCGCCAGCAGCTGGTCGTGGGACTACCCTTACAATGAGCAGTTCTTC.

The chain couples TRBV20-1 to TRBJ2-7; 9 bases fit TRBD2. The CDR3 extends over 13 amino acids. The V segment lost 4 bases and the J segment 5 bases; nucleotides outside the gene matches: 6. Germline V gene data show CDR1 as DFQATT and CDR2 as SNEGSKA (reference sequence). In DNA, the CDR3 is TGCAGTGCTACGGGACTAGCCACGGACGAGCAGTACTTC. Residues: CSATGLATDEQYF.

V and J are TRBV28 and TRBJ1-6; TRBD1 matches 7 bases. There are 14 residues in the CDR3. CDR1 is MDHEN and CDR2 is SYDVKM in the germline V gene. V shed 4 bases, J shed 9 bases, and the junction held 6 bases outside the gene matches. Here the CDR3 reads CASSSPGQISPLHF. The DNA for the CDR3 is TGTGCCAGCAGTTCGCCGGGACAGATTTCACCCCTCCACTTT. The whole variable domain, filled in from reference TRBV28 and TRBJ1-6, reads DVKVTQSSRYLVKRTGEKVFLECVQDMDHENMFWYRQDPGLGLRLIYFSYDVKMKEKGDIPEGYSVSREKKERFSLILESASTNQTSMYLCASSSPGQISPLHFGNGTRLTVT.

This clonotype showed up many times. The chain recombines TRBV20-1 with TRBJ2-7, with D perhaps being TRBD1 or TRBD2 (5 bases each). The CDR3 has 14 amino acids. V was trimmed by 6 bases and J by 3 bases, leaving 18 bases between them. Looked up from germline, CDR1 is DFQATT and CDR2 is SNEGSKA (reference sequence). The CDR3 protein is CSATIPGTGYEQYF. The CDR3 region has the DNA TGCAGTGCCACCATTCCGGGGACGGGCTACGAGCAGTACTTC.

The V gene is TRBV18, the J gene TRBJ2-3, with 7 positions matching TRBD2. CDR1 is KGHSH and CDR2 is LQKENI in the germline V gene. V trimming: 3 bases; J trimming: 2 bases; junction bases outside the gene matches: 8. This CDR3 is 16 amino acids long. CDR3 nucleotides: TGTGCCAGCTCACCCGGGGAGGGGCGCGCCACAGATACGCAGTATTTT. Its protein product is CASSPGEGRATDTQYF.

This clonotype has a handful of counts. CDR3 sequence: CASSLGGPLHF. Written as DNA, the CDR3 is TGTGCCAGCAGTTTGGGGGGACCCCTCCACTTT. The V gene is TRBV12-3 or TRBV12-4, the J gene TRBJ1-6; TRBD1 is a possible D gene (5 bases). This CDR3 is 11 amino acids long. V was cut by 3 bases and J by 12 bases, with 6 bases left in between.

This clonotype was detected only a few times. The chain combines TRBV6-5 with TRBJ2-5; maybe TRBD2 (5 bases). This CDR3 has 16 amino acids. Trimming removed 4 bases from V and 0 bases from J, with 15 bases in between. Germline V gene data show CDR1 as MNHEY and CDR2 as SVGAGI. The CDR3 DNA reads TGTGCCAGCAGTTCCAACGCGCAGCGGTACCAAGAGACCCAGTACTTC. Protein: CASSSNAQRYQETQYF.

The chain carries TRBV5-1 and TRBJ1-1; D gene unclear. The CDR3 has 14 residues. CDR1 SGHRS and CDR2 YFSETQ come from the germline V gene. Trimming removed 3 bases from V and 0 bases from J, with 9 bases in between. The CDR3 loop reads CASSWNGMNTEAFF. CDR3 sequence (DNA): TGCGCCAGCAGCTGGAACGGGATGAACACTGAAGCTTTCTTT.

The CDR3, as DNA: TGTGCCAGCATCCCACAGGGGGAATTCGGCTACACCTTC. It translates to CASIPQGEFGYTF. The chain couples TRBV12-3 or TRBV12-4 to TRBJ1-2; 8 bases match TRBD1. The CDR3 sequence is 13 residues long. J gave up 8 bases and V 7 bases, and 9 bases lay outside the gene matches.

This chain connects TRBV7-9 to TRBJ1-4, with 7 nucleotides matching TRBD1. Germline V CDR1 and CDR2: SEHNR, FQNEAQ (reference sequence). The CDR3 sequence is 14 residues long. The junction had 8 bases not matched to a gene; V was cut back by 5 bases and J by 8 bases. The CDR3 is CASSTKGAGEKLFF. DNA of the CDR3: TGTGCCAGCAGCACTAAGGGGGCCGGAGAAAAACTGTTTTTT.

The rearrangement uses TRBV11-3 and TRBJ2-3; 7 nucleotides align to TRBD1. CDR1 and CDR2 from the germline V gene are SGHNT and YENEEA. V gave up 5 bases and J gave up 7 bases; unmatched junction bases: 6. The CDR3 consists of 13 residues. The CDR3 DNA follows: TGTGCCAGCAGCCTCGGGACAGTAAATACGCAGTATTTT. Protein sequence: CASSLGTVNTQYF.

V gene TRBV20-1 combines with J gene TRBJ2-4, with no clear D. Trimming removed 5 bases from V and 0 bases from J, with 11 bases in between. Germline V gene sequence: CDR1 DFQATT, CDR2 SNEGSKA (reference sequence). The CDR3 contains 14 residues. CDR3: CSAGSPGAKNIQYF. CDR3 DNA sequence: TGCAGTGCTGGTAGTCCCGGAGCCAAAAACATTCAGTACTTC.

V gene TRBV20-1 combines with J gene TRBJ1-5; weak D call: TRBD1 (6 bases). V lost 1 base and J 4 bases, leaving 11 bases between the germline ends. The CDR3 totals 14 residues. The germline gives CDR1 DFQATT, CDR2 SNEGSKA (reference sequence). The chain's CDR3 is CSARGGRGNQPQHF. In DNA, the CDR3 is TGCAGTGCTAGAGGGGGGAGGGGGAATCAGCCCCAGCATTTT.

Details on this clonotype: A junction boundary mismatches the germline segment, possibly from a read error. V gene TRBV12-3 or TRBV12-4 combines with J gene TRBJ2-7, with 7 bases that match TRBD1. The CDR3 runs 19 residues. The CDR3 spells CARSLGDREYQFVSYEQYF. CDR3 DNA sequence: TGTGCCCGCAGTTTAGGGGACAGAGAGTACCAGTTTGTCTCCTACGAGCAGTACTTC.

The table lists this clonotype with many counts. This chain links TRBV10-3 with TRBJ2-1, with D hard to call. The V and J ends lost 6 bases and 7 bases respectively, with 10 bases between them. The CDR3 sequence is 12 residues long. Germline CDR1 is ENHRY and CDR2 is SYGVKD. The CDR3 bases are TGTGCCATCAGCCCAACGGAGAATGAGCAGTTCTTC. Translated, it gives CAISPTENEQFF.